Listed here are 27 T cell receptor beta chains from one sample, sequenced in a study of blood T cell repertoires in COVID-19 (dated by TCRdb to about 2020). The method behind the library was the immunoSEQ multiplex PCR assay. Entries here come from immuneACCESS through TCRdb and include only in-frame sequences with V and J called. Some clones fail to appear in such tables; in the studies checked, an unresolved V gene covers under half of the shortfall, and the cause of the remainder is unknown. The sample profile shows about 120,000 clones; 85% to 90% of them were found once. Of the sample, roughly 4.3% is held by the ten largest clones. Sequences were obtained from peripheral blood. These receptors were collected from a man between 60 and 70 years old with COVID-19, enrolled during active disease.

This clone turned up a few times. The chain couples TRBV10-3 to TRBJ1-2; tentatively, D is TRBD1 (5 bases). Trimming cost V 4 bases and J 0 bases, with 15 bases left between them. The V gene's germline CDR1 is ENHRY and CDR2 SYGVKD. The CDR3 has 16 residues. In DNA form, the CDR3 reads TGTGCCATCAGTGGGGGGGATACGGCAACTAACTATGGCTACACCTTC. It yields the protein CAISGGDTATNYGYTF.

J is TRBJ1-4 and V is TRBV7-2, with D perhaps matching TRBD1 (6 bases). Germline CDR1 is SGHTA and CDR2 is FQGNSA. This CDR3 has 13 amino acids. V was pared by 5 bases and J by 8 bases, with 12 bases between. CDR3 DNA: TGTGCCAGCAGCCCAGACAGGAGGGAAAAACTGTTTTTT. This gives the protein CASSPDRREKLFF.

This clone has a handful of counts. The chain couples TRBV5-4 to TRBJ1-1, with 9 bases identical to TRBD1. This CDR3 comprises 14 residues. V lost 4 bases to trimming and J lost 4 bases; unmatched junction nucleotides: 5. Germline CDR1 is SGHNT and CDR2 is YYREEE (reference sequence). CDR3 sequence: CASSPNRGLTEAFF. The DNA of the CDR3 is TGTGCCAGCAGCCCCAACAGGGGGCTCACTGAAGCTTTCTTT.

The chain has TRBV15 and TRBJ1-4; D is uncertain. Trimming pared 0 bases from V and 2 bases from J, leaving 7 bases between. Germline V gene sequence: CDR1 LNHNV, CDR2 YYDKDF (reference sequence). The CDR3 loop spans 15 amino acids. For the CDR3, the DNA is TGTGCCACCAGCAGAGATCCCAGGACTAATGAAAAACTGTTTTTT. This encodes CATSRDPRTNEKLFF.

This clone was seen just once. The V call is TRBV10-2, the J call TRBJ2-3; a possible D gene is TRBD1 (6 bases). Germline V gene lookup returns CDR1 WSHSY and CDR2 SAAADI. This CDR3 has 16 amino acids. V was shortened by 1 base and J by 1 base, with 12 bases between the two germline ends. The CDR3 DNA is TGCGCCAGCAGTGAGTTGTCCAGGGGCGGCACAGATACGCAGTATTTT. Translation gives CASSELSRGGTDTQYF.

The V gene is TRBV7-9, the J gene TRBJ1-2; the D gene is possibly TRBD1 (6 bases). This CDR3 contains 15 residues. Germline V lookup: CDR1 SEHNR, CDR2 FQNEAQ (reference sequence). Deletions cut 5 bases from V and 2 bases from J, with 15 bases between. This chain's CDR3 is CASSPGQSWNYGYTF. CDR3 sequence (DNA): TGTGCCAGCAGCCCCGGACAGAGTTGGAACTATGGCTACACCTTC.

This sequence joins TRBV6-5 and TRBJ2-7; 8 nucleotides align to TRBD1. The CDR3 runs to 13 residues. J was trimmed by 3 bases and V by 8 bases; bases with no gene match: 6. Germline loops: CDR1 MNHEY, CDR2 SVGAGI. The CDR3 loop is CASGGQGGYEQYF. As DNA, the CDR3 is TGTGCCAGCGGAGGACAGGGCGGCTACGAGCAGTACTTC.

In DNA form, the CDR3 reads TGTGCCAGCAGCTTAGAACAGGGGATGACAGATACGCAGTATTTT. Protein: CASSLEQGMTDTQYF. The V call is TRBV11-3, the J call TRBJ2-3; 7 bases align to TRBD1. J was trimmed by 3 bases and V by 0 bases; bases with no gene match: 3. CDR3 length: 15 amino acids. Germline CDR1 is SGHNT and CDR2 is YENEEA.

The gene calls are TRBV28 and TRBJ2-3; 8 bases match TRBD2. The germline V gene encodes CDR1 MDHEN and CDR2 SYDVKM. V gave up 5 bases and J gave up 1 base; unmatched junction bases: 5. There are 15 residues in the CDR3. The CDR3 spells CASSDGGAGTDTQYF. DNA for the CDR3: TGTGCCAGCAGTGACGGGGGGGCGGGCACAGATACGCAGTATTTT.

The chain uses TRBV25-1 and TRBJ1-4; D is uncertain. Trimming pared 3 bases from V and 8 bases from J, leaving 19 bases between. From germline, CDR1 is MGHDK and CDR2 SYGVNS. The CDR3 is 16 amino acids. The CDR3 DNA is TGTGCCAGCAGTGACCCTCCGGGTGCCCCGGGGGAAAAACTGTTTTTT. Protein product: CASSDPPGAPGEKLFF.

V usage is TRBV12-5 and J usage is TRBJ1-5; 7 nucleotides align to TRBD1. Looked up from germline, CDR1 is LGHNT and CDR2 is FRNRAP. This CDR3 spans 13 amino acids. Trimming cost V 1 base and J 6 bases; bases outside gene matches: 0. Here the CDR3 reads CASGLGQGQPQHF. CDR3 DNA sequence: TGTGCTAGTGGTTTGGGACAGGGTCAGCCCCAGCATTTT.

The V and J genes are TRBV21-1 and TRBJ1-2; whether TRBD1, the table's D call, matches the DNA was not checked. TRBV21-1 is listed as a pseudogene. The CDR3 totals 14 residues. CDR3 amino acids: CASSKGKTGYGYTF. CDR3 in DNA: TGTGCCAGCAGCAAAGGAAAGACAGGCTATGGCTACACCTTC.

V and J are TRBV7-8 and TRBJ1-2; no reliable D call. The germline gives CDR1 SGHVS, CDR2 FQNEAQ. V was clipped by 5 bases and J by 3 bases, with 10 bases between them. The CDR3 runs to 13 residues. CDR3 DNA sequence: TGTGCCAGCAGCAGGGAGGTGGACTATGGCTACACCTTC. Translated: CASSREVDYGYTF.

The rearrangement links TRBV4-2 to TRBJ2-7; 10 nucleotides match TRBD1. Germline V CDR1 and CDR2: LGHNA, YNFKEQ. Trimming took 3 bases from V and 7 from J; bases not matched to a gene: 15. This CDR3 spans 17 amino acids. This chain's CDR3 is CASSQNLPGQGLGEQYF. The CDR3 DNA follows: TGTGCCAGCAGCCAGAACCTCCCGGGACAGGGGTTAGGAGAGCAGTACTTC.

DNA of the CDR3: TGCAGCGTTGAACAGGGTCCCAACACTGAAGCTTTCTTT. Translating it yields CSVEQGPNTEAFF. The J gene is TRBJ1-1, the V gene TRBV29-1; D might be TRBD1 (5 bases). The germline gives CDR1 SQVTM, CDR2 ANQGSEA. The germline V and J ends were trimmed by 2 bases and 2 bases, with 9 bases remaining between them. The CDR3 runs 13 residues.

This chain connects TRBV11-3 to TRBJ2-2; TRBD1 aligns across 7 bases. The CDR3 is 14 residues long. Trimming took 5 bases from V and 0 from J; bases not matched to a gene: 0. Germline V CDR1 and CDR2: SGHNT, YENEEA. The CDR3 loop reads CASSQGANTGELFF. The DNA of the CDR3 is TGTGCCAGCAGCCAGGGGGCGAACACCGGGGAGCTGTTTTTT.

The chain joins TRBV6-2 or TRBV6-3 to TRBJ2-3; the D gene is possibly TRBD1 (6 bases). The CDR3 has 16 amino acids. The germline gives CDR1 MNHEY, CDR2 SVGEGT. Trimming shortened V by 2 bases and J by 2 bases, and 14 bases separated the two germline ends. The CDR3 reads CASSYGRGPPTDTQYF. CDR3 sequence (DNA): TGTGCCAGCAGTTACGGCAGGGGACCCCCCACAGATACGCAGTATTTT.

V is TRBV12-5 and J is TRBJ1-1, with 7 bases matching TRBD1. Trimming took 7 bases from V and 8 from J; bases not matched to a gene: 16. Germline lookup yields CDR1 LGHNT and CDR2 FRNRAP. The CDR3 sequence is 15 residues long. CDR3 coding DNA: TGTGCTAGTGTCCTGAGGGGGCGCGGGGTCGAAGAAGCTTTCTTT. It translates to CASVLRGRGVEEAFF.

The gene calls are TRBV6-2 or TRBV6-3 and TRBJ2-1; TRBD2 matches 9 bases. CDR1 and CDR2 from the germline V gene are MNHEY and SVGEGT. J was trimmed by 4 bases and V by 5 bases; bases with no gene match: 3. This CDR3 is built from 14 residues. The CDR3 bases are TGTGCCAGCAGTCGCGGGGGGGCGTACAATGAGCAGTTCTTC. Its protein is CASSRGGAYNEQFF.

This clone was seen just once. This chain connects TRBV18 to TRBJ1-1; a weak D match, TRBD1 (6 bases). This CDR3 has 18 amino acids. Trimming stripped 2 bases from V and 0 bases from J, with 19 bases between. Germline CDR1 KGHSH, CDR2 LQKENI. The CDR3 is CASSPTQTGPLMNTEAFF. For the CDR3, the DNA is TGTGCCAGCTCACCAACCCAAACAGGGCCCTTAATGAACACTGAAGCTTTCTTT.

This clone has a single count. The chain joins TRBV2 to TRBJ1-1, with 8 bases aligning to TRBD1. The CDR3 has 13 residues. Germline trimming cut 5 bases from V and 5 bases from J; bases unmatched to any gene: 4. Per the germline V gene, CDR1 is SNHLY and CDR2 is FYNNEI. The CDR3 loop is CASSSTGETEAFF. The CDR3 nucleotides read TGTGCCAGCAGTTCGACAGGGGAGACTGAAGCTTTCTTT.

CDR3 loop: CASTPRQGNRDQPQHF. CDR3 nucleotide sequence: TGTGCCAGTACCCCCCGTCAGGGGAATCGGGATCAGCCCCAGCATTTT. The chain combines TRBV19 with TRBJ1-5; TRBD1 is a possible D gene (6 bases). Germline V gene lookup returns CDR1 LNHDA and CDR2 SQIVND (reference sequence). This CDR3 spans 16 amino acids. V dropped 7 bases and J dropped 5 bases, with 21 bases sitting between them.

The chain carries TRBV6-5 and TRBJ2-1, with D perhaps matching TRBD1 (5 bases). From germline, CDR1 is MNHEY and CDR2 SVGAGI. Trimming removed 2 bases from V and 2 bases from J, with 10 bases in between. This CDR3 has 15 amino acids. CDR3 nucleotide sequence: TGTGCCAGCAGTTACGGCCAGGGTCCCTACAATGAGCAGTTCTTC. Translated: CASSYGQGPYNEQFF.

This clone was detected a few times. V and J are TRBV28 and TRBJ2-7, with D perhaps matching TRBD1 (6 bases). The germline V and J ends were trimmed by 5 bases and 0 bases, with 11 bases remaining between them. CDR3 size: 14 residues. Germline V gene sequence: CDR1 MDHEN, CDR2 SYDVKM. This CDR3 reads CASSRTGNSYEQYF. The CDR3 DNA reads as TGTGCCAGCAGTAGAACAGGGAACTCCTACGAGCAGTACTTC.

Only one count was recorded for this clone. The chain is built from TRBV9 and TRBJ1-2, with 11 bases that match TRBD1. Losses at the gene ends were 4 bases for V and 3 bases for J; bases not matched to a gene: 5. This CDR3 is built from 15 residues. Germline CDR1 and CDR2: SGDLS and YYNGEE. The CDR3 is CASSRQGQGDYGYTF. CDR3 DNA: TGTGCCAGCAGCCGACAGGGACAGGGGGACTATGGCTACACCTTC.

The gene calls are TRBV6-2 or TRBV6-3 and TRBJ1-2, with TRBD1 matching over 9 bases. This CDR3 region has 15 residues. The V segment lost 4 bases and the J segment 6 bases; nucleotides outside the gene matches: 9. Germline V CDR1 and CDR2: MNHEY, SVGEGT. The CDR3 loop reads CASSSSGTGLNGYTF. DNA for the CDR3: TGTGCCAGCAGTTCCTCCGGGACAGGGCTTAATGGCTACACCTTC.

The chain carries TRBV6-1 and TRBJ1-5; D perhaps matches TRBD1 (6 bases). V dropped 2 bases and J dropped 7 bases, with 18 bases sitting between them. CDR1 and CDR2 (germline): MNHNS, SASEGT. There are 16 residues in the CDR3. The CDR3 sequence is CASSETYREIGQPQHF. The CDR3 DNA reads TGTGCCAGCAGTGAAACTTACAGGGAGATAGGGCAGCCCCAGCATTTT.